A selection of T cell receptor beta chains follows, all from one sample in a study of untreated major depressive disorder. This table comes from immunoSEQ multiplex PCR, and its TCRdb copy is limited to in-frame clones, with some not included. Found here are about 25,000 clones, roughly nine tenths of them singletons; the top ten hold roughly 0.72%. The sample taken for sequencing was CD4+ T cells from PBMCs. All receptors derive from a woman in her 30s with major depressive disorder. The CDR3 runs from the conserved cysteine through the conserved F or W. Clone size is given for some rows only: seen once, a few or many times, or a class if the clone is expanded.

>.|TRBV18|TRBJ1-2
CASSPPNIDGYTF
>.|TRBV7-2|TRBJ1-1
CASSAYRGTEAFF
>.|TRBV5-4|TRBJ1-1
CASSNQGGTGEAFF
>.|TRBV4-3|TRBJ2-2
CEELKAGVDTGELFF
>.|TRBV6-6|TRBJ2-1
CASSYSLGAYNEQFF
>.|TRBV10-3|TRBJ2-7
CAISESGTSGYEQYF
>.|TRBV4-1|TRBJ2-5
CASSRTSGGFGQETQYF
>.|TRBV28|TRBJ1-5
CASSRTGGLGQPQHF
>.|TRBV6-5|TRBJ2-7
CASSYSTPPYEQYF
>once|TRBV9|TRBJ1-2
CASSAGSGGGYTF
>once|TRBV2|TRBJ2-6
CASFALTSGANVLTF
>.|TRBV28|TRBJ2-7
CASSLVTGRGATYEQYF
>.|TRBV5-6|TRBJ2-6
CASSLIGVEGANVLTF
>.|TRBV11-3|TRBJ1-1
CASSFTQNTEAFF
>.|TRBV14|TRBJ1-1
CASSFGGSRSDEAFF
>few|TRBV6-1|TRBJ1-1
CASWRGTATEAFF
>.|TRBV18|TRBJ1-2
CASFPGTGNYGYTF
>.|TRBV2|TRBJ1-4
CASSRRQATNEKLFF
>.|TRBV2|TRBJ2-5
CASRTGGVRQETQYF
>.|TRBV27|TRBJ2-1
CASKPGTSGYNEQFF
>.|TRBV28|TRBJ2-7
CAISAGGSSYEQYF
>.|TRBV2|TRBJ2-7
CASSRIGGTPYEQYF
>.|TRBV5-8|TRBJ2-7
CASSLTGGHEQYF
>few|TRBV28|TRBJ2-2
CASSDLTPPGTGGSGELFF
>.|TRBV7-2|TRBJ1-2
CASSLAEGMGYTF
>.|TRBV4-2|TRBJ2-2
CAPTDSGGGKTGELFF
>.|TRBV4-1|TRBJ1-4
CASSQVILQGGSTNEKLFF
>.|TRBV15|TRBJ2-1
CATGNNRASYNEQFF
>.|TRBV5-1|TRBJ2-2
CASSTGDNTGELFF
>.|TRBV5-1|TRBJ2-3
CASSLGGSADTQYF
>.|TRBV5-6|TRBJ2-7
CASSGGAGRTYEQYF
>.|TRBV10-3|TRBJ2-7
CAISETTGYEQYF
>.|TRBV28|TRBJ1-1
CASSLSSLNTEAFF
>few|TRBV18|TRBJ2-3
CASSPTSGGVGTDTQYF
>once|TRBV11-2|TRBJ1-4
CASSRSGTNEKLFF
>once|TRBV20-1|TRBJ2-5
CSAAGKETQYF
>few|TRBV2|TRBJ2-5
CASSRASGGAETQYF
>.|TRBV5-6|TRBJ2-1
CASSLVDSYNEQFF
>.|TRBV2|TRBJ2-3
CASSEQSGPSGTQYF
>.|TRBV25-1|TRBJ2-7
CASSEIGGAYEQYF
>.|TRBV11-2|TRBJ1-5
CASSLDTIQPQHF
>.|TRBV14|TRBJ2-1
CASSQLAINEQFF
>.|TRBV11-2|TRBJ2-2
CASPPGTGIGTGTGELFF
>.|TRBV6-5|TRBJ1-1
CASSYDYGGTEAFF
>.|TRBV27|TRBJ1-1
CASWEKNTEAFF
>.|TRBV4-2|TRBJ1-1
CASSQARGGNTEAFF
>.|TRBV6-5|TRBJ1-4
CASGTTNEKLFF
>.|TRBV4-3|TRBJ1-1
CASSQGGAGRNEAFF
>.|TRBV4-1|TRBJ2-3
CASSQGVGLAGGTDTQYF
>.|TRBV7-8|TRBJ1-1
CASSLGTGASTEAFF
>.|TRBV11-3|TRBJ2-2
CASSPLRGAYAGELFF
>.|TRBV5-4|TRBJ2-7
CASSQREGRYEQYF
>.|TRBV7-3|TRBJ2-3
CASSRTNTDTQYF
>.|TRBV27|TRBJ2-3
CASSPQAGGGAYRSTDTQYF
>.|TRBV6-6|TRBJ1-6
CASSHPEGSSPLHF
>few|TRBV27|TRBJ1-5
CASSLLGIGNQPQHF
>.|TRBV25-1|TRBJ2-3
CASSEKDTQYF
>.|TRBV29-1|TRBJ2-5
CSVLRGQETQYF
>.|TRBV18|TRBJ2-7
CASSPGLFYEQYF
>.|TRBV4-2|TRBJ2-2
CASSQYPPGVNTGELFF